The 24 T cell receptor beta chains in this list originate from one sample, sequenced in a study of identical twins. Via MiXCR, TCRdb re-called the 5' RACE reads, giving one row per CDR3 protein. The sample gives 240,000 or so distinct CDR3 sequences, approximately 10% of which show up once; 8% to 10% is in the top ten. The sequencing sample was made of memory T cells sorted from blood. The receptors derive from a man aged 50-59 years in good health.

The table lists this clonotype with many counts. The V call is TRBV6-2 or TRBV6-3, the J call TRBJ2-5, with 13 bases lining up with TRBD2. V gave up 6 bases and J gave up 5 bases; unmatched junction bases: 6. CDR3 size: 15 residues. Germline V gives CDR1 MNHEY, CDR2 SVGEGT. The CDR3 sequence is CASRPRTSGSETQYF. The CDR3, as DNA: TGTGCCAGCAGACCTCGGACTAGCGGGAGCGAGACCCAGTACTTC.

This clonotype has a count of ten or more. The chain uses TRBV12-3 or TRBV12-4 and TRBJ2-7, with 9 bases fitting TRBD1. J was trimmed by 5 bases and V by 5 bases; bases with no gene match: 7. The CDR3 totals 14 residues. CDR3 nucleotide sequence: TGTGCCAGCAGTCGGACAGGGGAAATCCACGAGCAGTACTTC. This sequence encodes CASSRTGEIHEQYF.

This clonotype was counted only a few times. The CDR3 sequence: CASTLQARGLAGSSYNEQFF. The CDR3 DNA sequence: TGTGCCAGCACCCTACAGGCGCGGGGGCTAGCGGGGAGCTCCTACAATGAGCAGTTCTTC. The chain combines TRBV7-8 with TRBJ2-1, with TRBD2 identical over 9 bases. Germline lookup yields CDR1 SGHVS and CDR2 FQNEAQ. The CDR3 consists of 20 residues. The junction had 19 bases not matched to a gene; V was cut back by 7 bases and J by 0 bases.

The sample holds a few counts of this clonotype. The chain recombines TRBV3-1 with TRBJ1-5, with a possible D match to TRBD1 (6 bases). V was shortened by 0 bases and J by 7 bases, with 13 bases between the two germline ends. The CDR3 is 15 residues long. Germline V CDR1 and CDR2: LGHDT, YNNKEL (reference sequence). CDR3 residues: CASSQEGGAGQPQHF. The DNA for the CDR3 is TGTGCCAGCAGCCAAGAAGGGGGAGCGGGGCAGCCCCAGCATTTT.

A remark on this clonotype: At one of its ends the junction is not consistent with the germline gene, which may arise from a read error. The rearrangement links TRBV4-3 to TRBJ2-2, with D tentatively TRBD2 (5 bases). The CDR3 has 14 amino acids. Per germline, CDR1 LGHNA and CDR2 YSLEER. This chain's CDR3 is CASSQGGNTGELVF. The CDR3 DNA is TGCGCCAGCAGCCAAGGAGGGAACACCGGGGAGCTGGTTTTT.

The genes are TRBV24-1 and TRBJ2-2, with 12 bases lining up with TRBD1. With 5 bases clipped from V and 6 bases from J, the junction kept 12 bases outside the gene matches. This CDR3 has 18 residues. Germline-derived CDR1 and CDR2 are KGHDR and SFDVKD. In DNA, the CDR3 is TGTGCCACCAGTGCGGGACAGGGGGCGAGTTTTTTGCCCGGGGAGCTGTTTTTT. Amino acids: CATSAGQGASFLPGELFF.

There are many counts of this clonotype. The chain uses TRBV5-6 and TRBJ1-2; D not certain. Germline values: CDR1 SGHDT, CDR2 YYEEEE. The length of the CDR3 is 12 residues. The ends were cut back, 4 bases at V and 5 bases at J, with 9 bases in the middle. CDR3 nucleotide sequence: TGTGCCAGCAGCGCCGGGAATTATGGCTACACCTTC. Its protein is CASSAGNYGYTF.

At least ten counts were recorded for this clonotype. V usage is TRBV5-1 and J usage is TRBJ2-5; TRBD1 might be the D (5 bases). Germline V CDR1 and CDR2: SGHRS, YFSETQ. The V and J ends lost 6 bases and 0 bases respectively, with 12 bases between them. The CDR3 contains 14 residues. Here the CDR3 DNA reads TGCGCCAGCAATAAGGACACAAACCAAGAGACCCAGTACTTC. Its protein is CASNKDTNQETQYF.

There are many counts of this clonotype. The CDR3 sequence is CASSPRWGNEQFF. The CDR3 DNA is TGTGCCAGCAGCCCCAGATGGGGGAACGAGCAGTTCTTC. This chain links TRBV9 with TRBJ2-1; the D call may be TRBD1 or TRBD2 (5 bases each). The germline V gene encodes CDR1 SGDLS and CDR2 YYNGEE. Trimming shortened V by 4 bases and J by 10 bases, and 15 bases separated the two germline ends. The CDR3 sequence is 13 residues long.

At least ten counts were recorded for this clonotype. The chain joins TRBV7-2 to TRBJ2-3; maybe TRBD2 (5 bases). The CDR3 contains 14 residues. V was cut by 4 bases and J by 3 bases, with 11 bases left in between. Germline CDR1 reads SGHTA; CDR2 reads FQGNSA. CDR3 coding DNA: TGTGCCAGCAGCTCTCTCGGAGGAACAGATACGCAGTATTTT. Amino acid sequence: CASSSLGGTDTQYF.

There are a few counts of this clonotype. The V gene is TRBV10-3, the J gene TRBJ1-3, with TRBD1 as a possible D gene (5 bases). The CDR3 length is 15 residues. Trimming removed 3 bases at V and 0 bases at J, with 9 bases between. Germline V lookup: CDR1 ENHRY, CDR2 SYGVKD. CDR3 nucleotides: TGTGCCATCAGTGACGGACACTTCTCTGGAAACACCATATATTTT. Protein product: CAISDGHFSGNTIYF.

This clonotype was counted ten times or more. The genes are TRBV7-8 and TRBJ2-1; 9 bases agree with TRBD1. The CDR3 has 14 amino acids. The germline V gene has CDR1 SGHVS and CDR2 FQNEAQ. J lost 3 bases, V lost 5 bases, and 2 bases had no gene match. The CDR3 loop reads CASSVTGGYNEQFF. The CDR3 nucleotides are TGTGCCAGCAGCGTGACAGGGGGCTACAATGAGCAGTTCTTC.

The rearrangement uses TRBV12-3 or TRBV12-4 and TRBJ2-7; 11 nucleotides align to TRBD1. V gave up 6 bases and J gave up 5 bases; unmatched junction bases: 9. CDR3 size: 15 residues. Here the CDR3 DNA reads TGTGCCAGCAGACTGGGACAGGGGGGTGGCGACGAGCAGTACTTC. Its translation is CASRLGQGGGDEQYF.

At least ten counts were recorded for this clonotype. The junction and the germline gene differ at one end; a read error may be behind it. This chain links TRBV20-1 with TRBJ2-7, with TRBD2 identical over 10 bases. The CDR3 extends over 13 amino acids. Germline lookup yields CDR1 DFQATT and CDR2 SNEGSKA (reference sequence). This CDR3 reads CRTSGRASDEQYF. CDR3 DNA: TGCAGAACCAGCGGGAGGGCCTCCGACGAGCAGTACTTC.

This clonotype occurred many times. The chain has TRBV20-1 and TRBJ2-1, with D perhaps being TRBD1 or TRBD2 (5 bases each). CDR3 size: 14 residues. The V end lost 4 bases, the J end lost 1 base, and 11 bases lay between the germline ends. CDR1 is DFQATT, CDR2 SNEGSKA, per germline (reference sequence). The CDR3 region has the DNA TGCAGTGCTAAGGACGGGACGTCCTACAATGAGCAGTTCTTC. Amino acids: CSAKDGTSYNEQFF.

This sequence joins TRBV5-1 and TRBJ2-3; D uncertain. This CDR3 spans 14 amino acids. V shed 4 bases and J shed 6 bases, with 15 bases lying between them. Per germline, CDR1 SGHRS and CDR2 YFSETQ. The DNA of the CDR3 is TGCGCCAGCAGCCCTGGCTTGGGCCCGGATACGCAGTATTTT. This sequence encodes CASSPGLGPDTQYF.

This clonotype was found a few times. The rearrangement joins TRBV4-3 to TRBJ1-5; 8 positions match TRBD1. V shed 1 base and J 2 bases; nucleotides not matched to a gene: 4. There are 16 residues in the CDR3. CDR1 and CDR2 (germline): LGHNA, YSLEER. The CDR3 nucleotides read TGCGCCAGCAGCCAAGGTGCACAGGGGGGCAATCAGCCCCAGCATTTT. It encodes CASSQGAQGGNQPQHF.

This clonotype occurred many times. Written as DNA, the CDR3 is TGTGCCAGCAGCCAAGACTACTCTTGGCACTACGAGCAGTACTTC. Its protein is CASSQDYSWHYEQYF. This chain joins TRBV4-2 and TRBJ2-7; D is unresolved. This CDR3 has 15 amino acids. V lost 0 bases and J 3 bases, leaving 12 bases between the germline ends. Germline CDR1 LGHNA, CDR2 YNFKEQ.

This clonotype was seen only a few times. This rearrangement joins TRBV5-1 to TRBJ1-1; maybe TRBD1 (5 bases). The germline V gene encodes CDR1 SGHRS and CDR2 YFSETQ. This CDR3 is 14 amino acids long. Trimming removed 3 bases at V and 2 bases at J, with 11 bases between. The CDR3 region is CASSWGRSNTEAFF. The CDR3 nucleotides are TGCGCCAGCAGCTGGGGACGGAGCAACACTGAAGCTTTCTTT.

The V and J genes are TRBV7-2 and TRBJ2-3; D may be TRBD1 or TRBD2 (5 bases each). The CDR3 runs to 15 residues. The germline gives CDR1 SGHTA, CDR2 FQGNSA. Between the trimmed V and J ends, which lost 2 bases and 0 bases, there was a span of 9 bases. CDR3 in DNA: TGTGCCAGCAGCTTAAGTTGGGGGAGCACAGATACGCAGTATTTT. It codes for CASSLSWGSTDTQYF.

In its sample, this clonotype was seen a few times. The CDR3 sequence: CASSPTGPVYGYTF. CDR3 DNA: TGTGCCAGCAGCCCTACAGGACCTGTCTATGGCTACACCTTC. V is TRBV28 and J is TRBJ1-2; D is possibly TRBD1 (5 bases). V was pared by 6 bases and J by 4 bases, with 15 bases between. This CDR3 is built from 14 residues. Germline values: CDR1 MDHEN, CDR2 SYDVKM.

J is TRBJ2-5 and V is TRBV28; TRBD2 might be the D (6 bases). Germline CDR1 MDHEN, CDR2 SYDVKM. The CDR3 is 14 amino acids. Trimming removed 4 bases from V and 4 bases from J, with 13 bases in between. The CDR3 sequence: CASSSGGLRETQYF. CDR3 coding DNA: TGTGCCAGCAGTTCAGGTGGACTAAGAGAGACCCAGTACTTC.

To note about this clonotype: Being one base from a much bigger clone, this may be a read error. The chain employs TRBV7-2 and TRBJ1-5, with D unclear. This CDR3 region has 13 residues. CDR1 and CDR2 (germline): SGHTA, FQGNSA. The chain's CDR3 is CASSLGQNLPQHF. The CDR3 DNA follows: TGTGCCAGCAGCTTAGGGCAAAATCTGCCCCAGCATTTT.

This clonotype showed up many times. This chain links TRBV6-1 with TRBJ1-1; 12 positions agree with TRBD1. The CDR3 extends over 16 amino acids. The germline V gene has CDR1 MNHNS and CDR2 SASEGT. The ends lost 6 bases at V and 1 base at J; junction bases unmatched: 6. As DNA, the CDR3 is TGTGCCAGCAGCGGGACAGGGGGCCCGCAGAACACTGAAGCTTTCTTT. Amino acid sequence: CASSGTGGPQNTEAFF.